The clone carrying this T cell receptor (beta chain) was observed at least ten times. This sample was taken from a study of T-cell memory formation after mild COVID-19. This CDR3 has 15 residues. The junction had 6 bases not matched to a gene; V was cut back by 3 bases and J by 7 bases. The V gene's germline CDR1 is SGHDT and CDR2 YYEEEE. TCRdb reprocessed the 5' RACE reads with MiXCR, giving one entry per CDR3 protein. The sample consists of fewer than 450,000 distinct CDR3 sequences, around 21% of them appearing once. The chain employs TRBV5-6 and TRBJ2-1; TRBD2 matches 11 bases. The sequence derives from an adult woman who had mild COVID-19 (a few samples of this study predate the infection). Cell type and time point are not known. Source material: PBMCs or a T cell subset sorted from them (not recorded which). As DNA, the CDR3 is TGTGCCAGCAGCTCGCTAGCGGGAGGTTGGAATGAGCAGTTCTTC. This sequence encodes CASSSLAGGWNEQFF.